The rows below give T cell receptor beta chains drawn from one sample of a study of T cell clusters in autoimmune cytopenias. TCRdb reprocessed the multiplex PCR reads, with one entry per CDR3 protein and no DNA. Recorded for this sample: over 7,000 distinct CDR3 sequences. Sequenced input: peripheral blood. The receptors stem from a human donor with an autoimmune cytopenia or autoimmune hepatitis (not recorded which). Both conserved end residues are part of each CDR3. The order of the fields is clone size, J gene, V gene, CDR3 protein. Size is stated for part of the rows, as once, few or many counts, or as a class when the clone is expanded.

clone size: -
J gene: TRBJ2-5
V gene: TRBV27
CDR3 protein: CASSFYPPDTPLTQYF

clone size: -
J gene: TRBJ2-6
V gene: TRBV27
CDR3 protein: CASSFKGVNIHFGANVLTF

clone size: -
J gene: TRBJ1-1
V gene: TRBV6-5
CDR3 protein: CASSLNRGGDTEAFF

clone size: -
J gene: TRBJ1-6
V gene: TRBV7-2
CDR3 protein: CASSGRGNSPLHF

clone size: -
J gene: TRBJ1-3
V gene: TRBV11-2
CDR3 protein: CASSLDYEFFGTKNSGNTIYF

clone size: medium-sized
J gene: TRBJ1-3
V gene: TRBV7-6
CDR3 protein: CASSLGHSSGNTIYF

clone size: -
J gene: TRBJ2-3
V gene: TRBV20-1
CDR3 protein: CSALAPDTQYF

clone size: medium-sized
J gene: TRBJ1-2
V gene: TRBV12-3/TRBV12-4
CDR3 protein: CASSFSLGGYTF

clone size: -
J gene: TRBJ1-2
V gene: TRBV12-3/TRBV12-4
CDR3 protein: CASSLTGGYTF

clone size: -
J gene: TRBJ2-1
V gene: TRBV2
CDR3 protein: CASRYYNEQFF

clone size: large
J gene: TRBJ2-1
V gene: TRBV7-6
CDR3 protein: CASSFNLAGGPQEQFF

clone size: -
J gene: TRBJ1-3
V gene: TRBV5-1
CDR3 protein: CASSYQGPLSGNTIYF

clone size: medium-sized
J gene: TRBJ1-2
V gene: TRBV6-1
CDR3 protein: CASIQQGYLAGSGYTF

clone size: -
J gene: TRBJ1-2
V gene: TRBV27
CDR3 protein: CASSFGGWGNGYTF

clone size: -
J gene: TRBJ1-1
V gene: TRBV11-2
CDR3 protein: CASSLEGGQILNTEAFF

clone size: medium-sized
J gene: TRBJ2-7
V gene: TRBV7-6
CDR3 protein: CASSPLLEDEQYF

clone size: -
J gene: TRBJ1-5
V gene: TRBV12-3/TRBV12-4
CDR3 protein: CASSTGQGLQPQHF

clone size: -
J gene: TRBJ2-7
V gene: TRBV5-1
CDR3 protein: CASSRLAGGIYEQYF

clone size: -
J gene: TRBJ1-5
V gene: TRBV12-3/TRBV12-4
CDR3 protein: CASSLGTGHQPQHF

clone size: medium-sized
J gene: TRBJ1-2
V gene: TRBV7-6
CDR3 protein: CASSGTGGADGYTF

clone size: medium-sized
J gene: TRBJ2-7
V gene: TRBV29-1
CDR3 protein: CSVGRDSYEQYF

clone size: -
J gene: TRBJ2-3
V gene: TRBV5-1
CDR3 protein: CASSLGGTSITDTQYF

clone size: -
J gene: TRBJ1-2
V gene: TRBV24-1
CDR3 protein: CATSDSGDYGYTF

clone size: -
J gene: TRBJ1-2
V gene: TRBV28
CDR3 protein: CASGAGGNYGYTF

clone size: medium-sized
J gene: TRBJ2-3
V gene: TRBV7-9
CDR3 protein: CASSLLIDTQYF

clone size: -
J gene: TRBJ2-7
V gene: TRBV20-1
CDR3 protein: CSSKTTESSYEQYF

clone size: medium-sized
J gene: TRBJ2-6
V gene: TRBV7-2
CDR3 protein: CASALANVLTF

clone size: -
J gene: TRBJ1-5
V gene: TRBV19
CDR3 protein: CASKGQNQPQHF

clone size: -
J gene: TRBJ2-3
V gene: TRBV18
CDR3 protein: CASSRDRSRTDTQYF

clone size: -
J gene: TRBJ1-2
V gene: TRBV28
CDR3 protein: CASSVGQVWGGYTF

clone size: -
J gene: TRBJ1-1
V gene: TRBV5-6
CDR3 protein: CASSSGTGMNTEAFF

clone size: -
J gene: TRBJ2-7
V gene: TRBV10-1
CDR3 protein: CATQIAGGPYEQYF

clone size: medium-sized
J gene: TRBJ2-1
V gene: TRBV6-6
CDR3 protein: CASSYVQGLAYNEQFF

clone size: -
J gene: TRBJ1-1
V gene: TRBV18
CDR3 protein: CASSQEPGGNGRTFF

clone size: medium-sized
J gene: TRBJ1-2
V gene: TRBV19
CDR3 protein: CASRRGGIASYGYTF

clone size: medium-sized
J gene: TRBJ1-1
V gene: TRBV30
CDR3 protein: CAWSTGQRNTEAFF

clone size: -
J gene: TRBJ1-1
V gene: TRBV6-1
CDR3 protein: CASSVIWGQGTEAFF

clone size: -
J gene: TRBJ2-2
V gene: TRBV5-1
CDR3 protein: CASSLVVPGNTGELFF

clone size: -
J gene: TRBJ1-2
V gene: TRBV12-3/TRBV12-4
CDR3 protein: CASSTPHKGNYGYTF